This T cell receptor (beta chain) appears in the sequencing data of a study of blood T cells in healthy people across ages. The CDR3 runs to 14 residues. The germline V and J ends were trimmed by 6 bases and 3 bases, with 11 bases remaining between them. The authors ran a second PCR of 7 to 11 cycles using a sample-barcoded 5' primer and a J-beta primer mix. CDR3-containing paired-end reads numbered at least 2.5 million in each sample. TCRdb re-called the 5' RACE reads with MiXCR, one entry per CDR3 protein. The sample includes 350,000 to 450,000 distinct CDR3 sequences, approximately 51% of them seen just once.

Sequencing input: blood. The chain is built from TRBV12-3 or TRBV12-4 and TRBJ1-4; a possible D gene is TRBD1 (5 bases). The sequence was obtained from a man in his 60s in good health. As DNA, the CDR3 is TGTGCCAGCAGACCGGGGCAGGCTAATGAAAAACTGTTTTTT. Translated: CASRPGQANEKLFF.